The 9 T cell receptor beta chains in this list originate from one sample, sequenced in a study of T cell responses to AZD1222 COVID-19 vaccine. Using immunoSEQ multiplex PCR, the repertoire was profiled, and TCRdb retains in-frame clones only, with some absent. The repertoire includes about 110,000 clones, 90% of them detected once, and approximately 5.4% sits in the top ten. The sample in question was peripheral blood, obtained on day 0 of AZD1222 vaccination. All receptors come from an adult in good health.

V and J are TRBV12-3 or TRBV12-4 and TRBJ1-5; D uncertain. This CDR3 has 13 residues. Trimming cost V 4 bases and J 2 bases, with 6 bases left between them. The chain's CDR3 is CASSSPGNQPQHF. The CDR3 DNA is TGTGCCAGCAGTTCTCCCGGCAATCAGCCCCAGCATTTT.

The genes are TRBV3-1 (or the pseudogene TRBV3-2) and TRBJ2-1; TRBD2 matches 9 bases. Germline CDR1 is LGHDT and CDR2 is YNNKEL (reference sequence). CDR3 length equals 15 residues. Trimming took 2 bases from V and 6 from J; bases not matched to a gene: 5. CDR3 region: CASSQSGLASNEQFF. The CDR3 region has the DNA TGTGCCAGCAGCCAAAGTGGACTAGCGTCCAATGAGCAGTTCTTC.

As for this clone: The same CDR3 also results from other DNA sequences found in this sample. The V gene is TRBV4-1, the J gene TRBJ1-3; D gene unclear. From germline, CDR1 is MGHRA and CDR2 YSYEKL. The CDR3 spans 16 residues. Trimming pared 0 bases from V and 0 bases from J, leaving 9 bases between. The CDR3, as DNA: TGCGCCAGCAGCCAAGAAAGGGCTTTCTCTGGAAACACCATATATTTT. It encodes CASSQERAFSGNTIYF.

V and J are TRBV5-1 and TRBJ1-6, with TRBD1 matching over 7 bases. V dropped 0 bases and J dropped 7; count of bases not matched to a gene: 1. The CDR3 is 14 amino acids. CDR1 is SGHRS and CDR2 is YFSETQ in the germline V gene. CDR3 coding DNA: TGCGCCAGCAGCTTGGGACAGGGAAATTCACCCCTCCACTTT. This encodes CASSLGQGNSPLHF.

J is TRBJ1-1 and V is TRBV19; D remains unclear. The V and J ends lost 4 bases and 2 bases respectively, with 8 bases between them. The CDR3 is 13 amino acids. Germline CDR1 LNHDA, CDR2 SQIVND (reference sequence). This CDR3 is CASSRVSNTEAFF. The CDR3 DNA follows: TGTGCCAGTAGTAGGGTCAGTAACACTGAAGCTTTCTTT.

This sequence joins TRBV28 and TRBJ1-6, with TRBD1 identical over 7 bases. CDR1 is MDHEN, CDR2 SYDVKM, per germline. Trimming cost V 5 bases and J 7 bases; bases outside gene matches: 17. The CDR3 length is 18 residues. DNA for the CDR3: TGTGCCAGCAGTAACTCACGCCTCGACAGGGCCCCAAATTCACCCCTCCACTTT. Encoded protein: CASSNSRLDRAPNSPLHF.

This clone was recorded only once. The J gene is TRBJ2-2, the V gene TRBV5-1; 8 bases agree with TRBD2. The CDR3 length is 17 residues. Germline CDR1 and CDR2: SGHRS and YFSETQ. V was clipped by 0 bases and J by 1 base; unmatched bases: 5. CDR3 in amino acids: CASSLVVLAGNTGELFF. The CDR3 nucleotides are TGCGCCAGCAGCTTGGTTGTCCTAGCGGGGAACACCGGGGAGCTGTTTTTT.

The chain uses TRBV27 and TRBJ2-7; D is possibly TRBD1 (6 bases). Trimming shortened V by 2 bases and J by 1 base, and 15 bases separated the two germline ends. The germline CDR1 and CDR2 sequences are MNHEY and SMNVEV (reference sequence). This CDR3 is 16 amino acids long. The chain's CDR3 is CASSLRQGYGSYEQYF. CDR3 in DNA: TGTGCCAGCAGTTTAAGGCAGGGGTACGGGTCCTACGAGCAGTACTTC.

J is TRBJ2-7 and V is TRBV7-9, with TRBD2 matching 8 bases. The V segment lost 5 bases and the J segment 0 bases; nucleotides outside the gene matches: 6. This CDR3 has 15 residues. CDR1 is SEHNR, CDR2 FQNEAQ, per germline (reference sequence). This CDR3 reads CASSQGGGSSYEQYF. The CDR3 DNA follows: TGTGCCAGCAGCCAGGGCGGGGGGAGCTCCTACGAGCAGTACTTC.